The 2 T cell receptor beta chains below come from one sample, sequenced in a study of T cell changes during pregnancy in multiple sclerosis. The data were produced by immunoSEQ multiplex PCR, yet TCRdb's version contains in-frame clones alone and is incomplete. The sample consists of roughly 62,000 clones, 80% to 90% of them appearing once. This material consisted of peripheral blood, taken in the first trimester of pregnancy. Receptor source: a female donor with multiple sclerosis, enrolled in a pregnancy study.

This chain uses TRBV30 with TRBJ2-7; 15 bases agree with TRBD2. Per germline, CDR1 GTSNPN and CDR2 SVGIG (reference sequence). This CDR3 comprises 20 residues. V shed 2 bases, J shed 2 bases, and the junction held 16 bases outside the gene matches. The CDR3 nucleotides read TGTGCCTGGAGTTTCACCCGGACTAGCGGGGGGGCCTATAGAACCTACGAGCAGTACTTC. This sequence encodes CAWSFTRTSGGAYRTYEQYF.

The chain carries TRBV18 and TRBJ2-2; D call uncertain. V lost 0 bases and J lost 7, with 9 bases in between. The CDR3 length is 14 residues. Germline loops: CDR1 KGHSH, CDR2 LQKENI. The CDR3 region is CASSPPSRSGELFF. The DNA of the CDR3 is TGTGCCAGCTCACCACCCAGCCGGAGCGGGGAGCTGTTTTTT.